The 9 T cell receptor beta chains below were found in one sample sequenced in a study of blood T cell repertoires in COVID-19. Sequencing used immunoSEQ multiplex PCR; TCRdb keeps in-frame clones, though not all of them. The data hold just over 250,000 clones, with approximately 79% observed a single time. Sequenced: PBMCs or T cells enriched from blood (not recorded which). All receptors come from a man aged 25-45 years with acute COVID-19.

The sample holds a few counts of this clone. The chain couples TRBV6-4 to TRBJ2-3; no clear D gene. The germline V and J ends were trimmed by 0 bases and 1 base, with 14 bases remaining between them. CDR1 and CDR2 from the germline V gene are MRHNA and SNTAGT. CDR3 size: 17 residues. CDR3 loop: CASSDSSEVTGTDTQYF. The DNA for the CDR3 is TGTGCCAGCAGTGACTCAAGCGAGGTTACGGGCACAGATACGCAGTATTTT.

The chain joins TRBV25-1 to TRBJ2-2; 7 nucleotides line up with TRBD1. Germline lookup yields CDR1 MGHDK and CDR2 SYGVNS. J gave up 6 bases and V 6 bases, and 10 bases lay outside the gene matches. The CDR3 consists of 15 residues. The CDR3 loop is CASSFMVRGPGELFF. The CDR3 DNA is TGTGCCAGCAGCTTTATGGTGAGGGGGCCCGGGGAGCTGTTTTTT.

The gene calls are TRBV6-4 and TRBJ2-1, with a possible D match to TRBD2 (6 bases). CDR3 size: 16 residues. Germline V lookup: CDR1 MRHNA, CDR2 SNTAGT. Trimming pared 0 bases from V and 6 bases from J, leaving 15 bases between. CDR3 amino acids: CASSDSAGSGANEQFF. CDR3 nucleotides: TGTGCCAGCAGTGACTCTGCGGGGTCTGGGGCCAATGAGCAGTTCTTC.

This chain links TRBV14 with TRBJ2-2, with D hard to call. V was shortened by 4 bases and J by 3 bases, with 9 bases between the two germline ends. Germline V gene data show CDR1 as SGHDN and CDR2 as FVKESK. The CDR3 extends over 14 amino acids. The CDR3 region is CASSLGLYTGELFF. CDR3 in DNA: TGTGCCAGCAGCCTTGGGCTGTACACCGGGGAGCTGTTTTTT.

The rearrangement links TRBV5-1 to TRBJ2-7, with D hard to call. The CDR3 has 15 residues. Between the trimmed V and J ends, which lost 1 base and 0 bases, there was a span of 11 bases. Per the germline V gene, CDR1 is SGHRS and CDR2 is YFSETQ. Here the CDR3 reads CASSLPYRSSYEQYV. CDR3 DNA: TGCGCCAGCAGCTTGCCGTATCGCAGCTCCTACGAGCAGTACGTC.

The chain joins TRBV4-1 to TRBJ1-2; 7 positions match TRBD1. The germline V gene has CDR1 MGHRA and CDR2 YSYEKL. There are 15 residues in the CDR3. Trimming took 4 bases from V and 2 from J; bases not matched to a gene: 7. The CDR3 nucleotides are TGCGCCAGCAGCCTCGACAGGGCGTTCAACTATGGCTACACCTTC. This sequence encodes CASSLDRAFNYGYTF.

This sequence joins TRBV9 and TRBJ1-6, with TRBD1 as a possible D gene (5 bases). The germline CDR1 and CDR2 sequences are SGDLS and YYNGEE. Trimming removed 4 bases from V and 7 bases from J, with 12 bases in between. The CDR3 length is 14 residues. CDR3 in amino acids: CASSSLGGNSPLHF. DNA of the CDR3: TGTGCCAGCAGCTCCCTGGGGGGAAATTCACCCCTCCACTTT.

This clone occurred once. The chain employs TRBV5-5 and TRBJ1-6; D uncertain. Trimming left V 0 bases short and J 9 bases short, with 28 bases between. Germline V gene lookup returns CDR1 SGHKS and CDR2 YYEKEE (reference sequence). CDR3 length: 20 residues. The CDR3 coding sequence is TGTGCCAGCAGCTTGGCCGGCACGCGGGCCAGCGAAGGAGGTCGTTCACCCCTCCACTTT. Translating gives CASSLAGTRASEGGRSPLHF.

The chain uses TRBV24-1 and TRBJ2-5; 9 nucleotides match TRBD2. Germline V CDR1 and CDR2: KGHDR, SFDVKD. J was trimmed by 4 bases and V by 5 bases; bases with no gene match: 16. The CDR3 length is 18 residues. The CDR3 is CATSVGLREGFPAETQYF. CDR3 DNA sequence: TGTGCCACCAGTGTGGGGTTGCGGGAGGGTTTCCCGGCAGAGACCCAGTACTTC.